This T cell receptor beta chain derives from a study of cytomegalovirus exposure and HLA in healthy donors. Overall study: An early release of data contained about 85 million unique TCRs, which came from HLA-typed donors.

Regarding the study as a whole: The listing of roughly 160 TCR beta chains classed them as cytomegalovirus-associated.

CDR3 length equals 16 residues. From germline, CDR1 is SGHTA and CDR2 FQGTGA. With V trimmed by 3 bases and J by 4 bases, 6 bases remained unmatched. This PCR relied on a set of 60 Vbeta primers and 13 Jbeta primers. Some clones are missing from TCRdb's copy, which holds only in-frame ones; the method was immunoSEQ multiplex PCR. The table includes 140,000 or so clones, 68% detected once. The donors were healthy bone marrow donors. The study sampled nominally healthy donors, though unrecorded immune exposures were likely. A word on this clone: Its antigen is unidentified.

Sequenced: PBMCs. This clonotype was obtained from a man aged 55 to 70 in good health and CMV-seronegative. This rearrangement joins TRBV7-3 to TRBJ2-1, with 10 bases that match TRBD2. CDR3 residues: CASSLALAGAYNEQFF. CDR3 nucleotide sequence: TGTGCCAGCAGCTTGGCCCTAGCGGGAGCATACAATGAGCAGTTCTTC.